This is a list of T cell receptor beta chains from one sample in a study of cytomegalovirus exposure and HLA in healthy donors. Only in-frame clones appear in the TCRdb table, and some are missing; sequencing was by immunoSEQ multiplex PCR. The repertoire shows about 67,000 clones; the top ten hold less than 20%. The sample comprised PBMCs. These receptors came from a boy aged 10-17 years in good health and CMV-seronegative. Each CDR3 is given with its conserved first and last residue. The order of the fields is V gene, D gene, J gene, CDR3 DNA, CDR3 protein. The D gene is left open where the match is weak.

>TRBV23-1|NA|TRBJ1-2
TGCGCCAGCAGTCAATCGACTAGGACACCAGATGGCTACACCTTC
CASSQSTRTPDGYTF
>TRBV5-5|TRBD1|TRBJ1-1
TGTGCCAGCAGCTTGGCGTGGACAGGGGGGGACACTGAAGCTTTCTTT
CASSLAWTGGDTEAFF
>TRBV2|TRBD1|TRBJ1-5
TGTGCCAGCGCGGAGGGACAGGGTTTTCAGCCCCAGCATTTT
CASAEGQGFQPQHF
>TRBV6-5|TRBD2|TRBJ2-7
TGTGCCAGCTCCATTGAGGGGAGGGAACCCTACGAGCAGTACTTC
CASSIEGREPYEQYF
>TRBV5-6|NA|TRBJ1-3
TGTGCCAGCAGCGACCCCGGGGGGAATGGAAACACCATATATTTT
CASSDPGGNGNTIYF
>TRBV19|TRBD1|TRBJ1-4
TGTGCCAGTAGTGCGCAGGGGGCGACTAATGAAAAACTGTTTTTT
CASSAQGATNEKLFF
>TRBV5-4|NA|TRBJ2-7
TGTGCCAGCAGCCCAGGGGACCGCGTCTACGAGCAGTACTTC
CASSPGDRVYEQYF
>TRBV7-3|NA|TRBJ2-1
TGTGCCAGCAGCTTAACAAGGGGTTACGGGAATGAGCAGTTCTTC
CASSLTRGYGNEQFF
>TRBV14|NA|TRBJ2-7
TGTGCCAGCAGCCCTTACAGGGAAAGTCCCTACGAGCAGTACTTC
CASSPYRESPYEQYF
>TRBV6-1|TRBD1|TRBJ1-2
TGTGCCAGCAGTAAAGCAACGACAGGGTTTGACTATGGCTACACCTTC
CASSKATTGFDYGYTF